The 12 T cell receptor beta chains below were found in one sample sequenced in a study of CD8 T cells in ankylosing spondylitis. TCRdb itself ran the 5' RACE reads through MiXCR, one entry per CDR3 protein. The sample carries around 120,000 distinct CDR3 sequences, about a tenth recorded once. The sample comprised blood, either unsorted or a sorted T cell fraction (not recorded which). All receptors derive from a male donor with ankylosing spondylitis or in good health (not recorded which).

This clonotype showed up many times. V and J are TRBV7-8 and TRBJ2-3; 7 nucleotides agree with TRBD1. V gave up 8 bases and J gave up 5 bases; unmatched junction bases: 13. The CDR3 is made up of 15 amino acids. From germline, CDR1 is SGHVS and CDR2 FQNEAQ. The CDR3, as DNA: TGTGCCAGCCAAGCCGACAGGGTACTTCTAGATACGCAGTATTTT. It encodes CASQADRVLLDTQYF.

The chain recombines TRBV11-2 with TRBJ2-7; TRBD1 matches 9 bases. The length of the CDR3 is 15 residues. V shed 5 bases, J shed 2 bases, and the junction held 7 bases outside the gene matches. Germline CDR1 is SGHAT and CDR2 is FQNNGV. This CDR3 is CASSNKQGAPYEQYF. The DNA of the CDR3 is TGTGCCAGCAGCAATAAACAGGGGGCCCCCTACGAGCAGTACTTC.

In its sample, this clonotype was seen a few times. The chain uses TRBV5-5 and TRBJ2-1, with 8 bases aligning to TRBD2. The CDR3 is made up of 15 amino acids. Germline trimming cut 0 bases from V and 5 bases from J; bases unmatched to any gene: 4. The germline CDR1 and CDR2 sequences are SGHKS and YYEKEE (reference sequence). The CDR3 nucleotides are TGTGCCAGCAGCTTGGAGCGGGAGTATCACAATGAGCAGTTCTTC. Its protein product is CASSLEREYHNEQFF.

This clonotype was picked up many times. The genes are TRBV28 and TRBJ1-5; D gene uncertain. CDR3 length equals 14 residues. Trimming removed 4 bases at V and 4 bases at J, with 11 bases between. Germline CDR1 MDHEN, CDR2 SYDVKM. The chain's CDR3 is CASSSRTGNQPQHF. The CDR3, as DNA: TGTGCCAGCAGTTCTCGGACGGGGAATCAGCCCCAGCATTTT.

This clonotype was seen at least ten times. The rearrangement joins TRBV5-1 to TRBJ2-2; D unresolved. The CDR3 has 16 residues. V lost 0 bases to trimming and J lost 0 bases, with 9 bases between them. Germline V gene data show CDR1 as SGHRS and CDR2 as YFSETQ. CDR3 coding DNA: TGCGCCAGCAGCTTGGGTGGTAGCCCGAACACCGGGGAGCTGTTTTTT. This gives the protein CASSLGGSPNTGELFF.

Details on this clonotype: A junction end diverges from the germline sequence, so it may reflect a read error. The J gene is TRBJ2-2, the V gene TRBV20-1, with 10 nucleotides matching TRBD2. CDR3 length: 16 amino acids. In germline, CDR1 is DFQATT, CDR2 SNEGSKA (reference sequence). As DNA, the CDR3 is TGCTGTGCTAGAGACGGACTAGCGGAGAACACCGGGGAGCTGTTTTTT. Encoded protein: CCARDGLAENTGELFF.

This clonotype appeared a few times. The chain uses TRBV7-9 and TRBJ1-1; 8 bases are a match to TRBD1. Looked up from germline, CDR1 is SEHNR and CDR2 is FQNEAQ (reference sequence). This CDR3 is built from 14 residues. V lost 3 bases to trimming and J lost 1 base; unmatched junction nucleotides: 1. As DNA, the CDR3 is TGTGCCAGCAGCTTGGGACAGGCGAACACTGAAGCTTTCTTT. Translating it yields CASSLGQANTEAFF.

This clonotype was seen ten or more times. V is TRBV28 and J is TRBJ2-1; possibly TRBD1 or TRBD2 for D (5 bases each). V lost 8 bases and J lost 6, with 20 bases in between. Germline CDR1 MDHEN, CDR2 SYDVKM. CDR3 length equals 15 residues. CDR3 in DNA: TGTGCCAGCCAGATGTCAGGGAGAAGGATCAATGAGCAGTTCTTC. Protein sequence: CASQMSGRRINEQFF.

There are many counts of this clonotype. The gene calls are TRBV7-2 and TRBJ2-5; the D is unclear. CDR1 and CDR2 from the germline V gene are SGHTA and FQGNSA. Trimming stripped 8 bases from V and 4 bases from J, with 11 bases between. This CDR3 spans 12 amino acids. CDR3 DNA sequence: TGTGCCAGCGCACGCTTGCCAGAGACCCAGTACTTC. The encoded protein is CASARLPETQYF.

The gene calls are TRBV15 and TRBJ2-5, with D hard to call. Germline CDR1 LNHNV, CDR2 YYDKDF (reference sequence). Between the trimmed V and J ends, which lost 0 bases and 2 bases, there was a span of 4 bases. The CDR3 extends over 13 amino acids. CDR3 nucleotide sequence: TGTGCCACCAGCAGAGACAGGCAAGAGACCCAGTACTTC. Translation: CATSRDRQETQYF.

This chain joins TRBV6-2 or TRBV6-3 and TRBJ2-7, with TRBD2 matching over 11 bases. Trimming took 7 bases from V and 2 from J; bases not matched to a gene: 13. CDR1 is MNHEY, CDR2 SVGEGT, per germline. CDR3 length: 17 amino acids. Written as DNA, the CDR3 is TGTGCCAGCACCACCAACCTTGGGACTAGCGGAACCTACGAGCAGTACTTC. Amino acids: CASTTNLGTSGTYEQYF.

This clonotype was seen ten or more times. One end of the junction is discordant with germline, which a read error may explain. The genes are TRBV30 and TRBJ1-1; no clear D gene. The CDR3 loop spans 8 amino acids. Germline loops: CDR1 GTSNPN, CDR2 SVGIG (reference sequence). In DNA, the CDR3 is TGTGCCTGGAGTGAGCACTCATTT. It codes for CAWSEHSF.